The clone carrying this T cell receptor (beta chain) occurred a few times. Its specificity is unknown. The sample is drawn from a study of Graves' ophthalmopathy and Graves' hyperthyroidism. Overall study findings and caveats: Thyroid clonotypes that were expanded above 0.001 frequency mostly also appeared in blood.

V was shortened by 6 bases and J by 8 bases, with 8 bases between the two germline ends. The CDR3 loop spans 12 amino acids. TCR beta CDR3 amplification used RNA transcripts. HTBI-primed first-round RT-PCR preceded second-round multiplex PCR. TCRdb called the multiplex PCR reads again in MiXCR, with one record for every CDR3 protein. The data show over 500,000 distinct CDR3 sequences, about a fifth seen once. The J gene is TRBJ1-6, the V gene TRBV12-3 or TRBV12-4; no clear D. The origin of this receptor is a woman in her late teens or twenties with stable Graves' hyperthyroidism. Some clones in this sample may be carry-over from other donors' samples. The specimen sequenced was peripheral blood. The CDR3 region is CASRRLDSPLHF. CDR3 sequence (DNA): TGTGCCAGCAGAAGGTTGGATTCACCCCTCCACTTT.